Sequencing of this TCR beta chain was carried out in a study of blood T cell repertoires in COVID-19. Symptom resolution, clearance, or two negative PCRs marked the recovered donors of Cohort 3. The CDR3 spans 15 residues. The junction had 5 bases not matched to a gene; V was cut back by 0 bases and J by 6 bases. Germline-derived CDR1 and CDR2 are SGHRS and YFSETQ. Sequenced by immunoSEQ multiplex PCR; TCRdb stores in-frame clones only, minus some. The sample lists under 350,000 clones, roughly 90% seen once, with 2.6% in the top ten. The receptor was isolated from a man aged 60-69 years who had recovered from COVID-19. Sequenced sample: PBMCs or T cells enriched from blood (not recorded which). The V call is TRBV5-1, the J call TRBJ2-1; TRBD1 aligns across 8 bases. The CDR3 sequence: CASSLVGDRTNEQFF. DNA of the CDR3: TGCGCCAGCAGCTTGGTCGGGGACAGGACCAATGAGCAGTTCTTC. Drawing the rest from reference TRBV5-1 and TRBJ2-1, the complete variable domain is KAGVTQTPRYLIKTRGQQVTLSCSPISGHRSVSWYQQTPGQGLQFLFEYFSETQRNKGNFPGRFSGRQFSNSRSEMNVSTLELGDSALYLCASSLVGDRTNEQFFGPGTRLTVL.